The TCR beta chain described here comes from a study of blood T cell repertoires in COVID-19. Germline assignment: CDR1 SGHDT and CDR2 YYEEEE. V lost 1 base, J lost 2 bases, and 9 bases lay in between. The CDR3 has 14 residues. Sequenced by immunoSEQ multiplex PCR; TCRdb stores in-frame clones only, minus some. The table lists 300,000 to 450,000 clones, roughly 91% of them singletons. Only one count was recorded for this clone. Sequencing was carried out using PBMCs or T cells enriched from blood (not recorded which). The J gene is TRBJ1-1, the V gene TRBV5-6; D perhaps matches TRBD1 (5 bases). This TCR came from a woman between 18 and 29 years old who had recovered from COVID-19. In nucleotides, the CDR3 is TGTGCCAGCAGCTTGACAGGTTTCAACACTGAAGCTTTCTTT. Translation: CASSLTGFNTEAFF.